One sample yielded the 28 T cell receptor beta chains listed below, sequenced in a study of T cells in Graves' hyperthyroidism and ophthalmopathy. RNA transcripts gave rise to amplified TCR beta CDR3 regions. The HTBI primer set drove a first-round RT-PCR of the TCR CDR3. TCRdb ran MiXCR on the multiplex PCR reads and lists one entry per CDR3 protein. The sample has 640,000 or so distinct CDR3 sequences, approximately 15% seen once. Sequencing used blood. The source of these receptors is a woman between 18 and 30 years old with Graves' ophthalmopathy.

This clonotype was counted at least ten times. CDR3 protein: CAKRGQGQETQYF. The CDR3 DNA reads TGTGCCAAGCGAGGGCAGGGCCAAGAGACCCAGTACTTC. The rearrangement uses TRBV2 and TRBJ2-5, with D tentatively TRBD1 or TRBD2 (5 bases each). The germline V and J ends were trimmed by 10 bases and 1 base, with 13 bases remaining between them. The length of the CDR3 is 13 residues. Germline CDR1 SNHLY, CDR2 FYNNEI.

Ten or more counts support this clonotype. CDR3 region: CATSRDLGVDQPQHF. DNA for the CDR3: TGTGCCACCAGCAGAGATCTTGGGGTCGATCAGCCCCAGCATTTT. This chain uses TRBV15 with TRBJ1-5; the D is unclear. V was pared by 0 bases and J by 5 bases, with 11 bases between. This CDR3 contains 15 residues. Per the germline V gene, CDR1 is LNHNV and CDR2 is YYDKDF (reference sequence).

In its sample, this clonotype was seen a few times. This chain joins TRBV20-1 and TRBJ2-3, with 8 bases identical to TRBD2. This CDR3 is built from 15 residues. The germline V gene has CDR1 DFQATT and CDR2 SNEGSKA (reference sequence). V gave up 1 base and J gave up 6 bases; unmatched junction bases: 9. The CDR3 loop is CSARVTREGGDTQYF. The CDR3 DNA reads TGCAGTGCTAGAGTGACTCGGGAGGGGGGGGATACGCAGTATTTT.

This clonotype was detected many times. The CDR3 sequence is CASTGIGDTEAFF. The CDR3 DNA follows: TGTGCCAGCACGGGGATTGGGGACACTGAAGCTTTCTTT. The chain employs TRBV28 and TRBJ1-1, with unresolved D. The CDR3 spans 13 residues. V lost 7 bases to trimming and J lost 3 bases, with 12 bases between them. Germline V gene lookup returns CDR1 MDHEN and CDR2 SYDVKM.

A remark on this clonotype: A junction boundary mismatches the germline segment, possibly from a read error. The rearrangement links TRBV6-1 to TRBJ2-3; TRBD1 is a possible D gene (5 bases). The CDR3 runs to 15 residues. CDR1 and CDR2 from the germline V gene are MNHNS and SASEGT. The CDR3 sequence is CAGRRTDIGTDTQYF. CDR3 bases: TGTGCCGGCAGAAGAACGGACATCGGCACAGATACGCAGTATTTT.

This clonotype was detected only a few times. CDR3 amino acids: CSASGGPNQPQHF. The DNA for the CDR3 is TGCAGTGCTAGCGGGGGGCCCAATCAGCCCCAGCATTTT. The chain combines TRBV20-1 with TRBJ1-5, with D maybe TRBD1 (6 bases). Germline loops: CDR1 DFQATT, CDR2 SNEGSKA (reference sequence). Trimming removed 3 bases at V and 3 bases at J, with 9 bases between. This CDR3 spans 13 amino acids.

This clonotype has only a few counts. The chain is built from TRBV14 and TRBJ1-4, with D maybe TRBD1 (5 bases). The CDR3 has 16 residues. CDR1 and CDR2 (germline): SGHDN, FVKESK. With 0 bases removed from V and 4 bases from J, the gap between germline ends came to 12 bases. This chain's CDR3 is CASSQDDSSFNEKLFF. CDR3 nucleotides: TGTGCCAGCAGCCAAGATGACAGCTCCTTTAATGAAAAACTGTTTTTT.

This clonotype turned up a few times. CDR3 loop: CASSFISRGSRSYNEQFF. CDR3 DNA: TGTGCCAGCAGCTTTATATCAAGAGGGAGCCGGTCCTACAATGAGCAGTTCTTC. The chain employs TRBV5-4 and TRBJ2-1; possible D gene TRBD2, 5 bases. Trimming stripped 2 bases from V and 1 base from J, with 19 bases between. This CDR3 contains 18 residues. Germline V gene lookup returns CDR1 SGHNT and CDR2 YYREEE (reference sequence).

This clonotype has just a few counts. V is TRBV5-8 and J is TRBJ2-2; D remains ambiguous. Looked up from germline, CDR1 is SGHTS and CDR2 is YDEGEE. The CDR3 contains 15 residues. The germline V and J ends were trimmed by 4 bases and 3 bases, with 13 bases remaining between them. The CDR3 protein is CASSETGQYTGELFF. The CDR3 bases are TGTGCCAGCAGCGAGACCGGGCAGTACACCGGGGAGCTGTTTTTT.

This clonotype appeared many times. This chain uses TRBV7-2 with TRBJ2-2; 7 bases are shared with TRBD1. The CDR3 extends over 19 amino acids. J was trimmed by 0 bases and V by 8 bases; bases with no gene match: 18. The germline gives CDR1 SGHTA, CDR2 FQGNSA. CDR3 in amino acids: CASGPAGWRTGPNTGELFF. For the CDR3, the DNA is TGTGCCAGCGGCCCGGCGGGTTGGAGGACAGGACCGAACACCGGGGAGCTGTTTTTT.

This clonotype came up many times. This sequence joins TRBV7-9 and TRBJ2-5; the D is unclear. The CDR3 spans 16 residues. Trimming took 5 bases from V and 0 from J, leaving 16 bases between them. The germline CDR1 and CDR2 sequences are SEHNR and FQNEAQ (reference sequence). CDR3 DNA: TGTGCCAGCAGCCCTCAACATTGGCCGCACCAAGAGACCCAGTACTTC. Its protein is CASSPQHWPHQETQYF.

The chain joins TRBV9 to TRBJ2-1, with 11 bases identical to TRBD1. The CDR3 length is 16 residues. V lost 3 bases to trimming and J lost 8 bases; unmatched junction nucleotides: 10. From germline, CDR1 is SGDLS and CDR2 YYNGEE. The CDR3 nucleotides read TGTGCCAGCAGCGCCTCGGGACAGGGGGGAACCGATGAGCAGTTCTTC. Protein: CASSASGQGGTDEQFF.

This clonotype was seen at least ten times. J is TRBJ2-7 and V is TRBV7-6; D tentatively reads TRBD1 or TRBD2 (5 bases each). The CDR3 has 17 amino acids. Per germline, CDR1 SGHVS and CDR2 FNYEAQ. Trimming pared 4 bases from V and 1 base from J, leaving 20 bases between. DNA of the CDR3: TGTGCCAGCAGCTCTCGGGGCCTACGGGACCGTTCCTACGAGCAGTACTTC. Translated, it gives CASSSRGLRDRSYEQYF.

This clonotype was found many times. The V gene is TRBV12-3 or TRBV12-4, the J gene TRBJ2-1, with D perhaps TRBD1 (7 bases). V dropped 4 bases and J dropped 4 bases, with 14 bases sitting between them. The CDR3 consists of 15 residues. CDR3 in DNA: TGTGCCAGCAGTTCCAAGGGGGCGGGATACAATGAGCAGTTCTTC. Protein sequence: CASSSKGAGYNEQFF.

This clonotype was detected many times. V usage is TRBV2 and J usage is TRBJ1-2, with unresolved D. V was pared by 6 bases and J by 4 bases, with 12 bases between. The germline V gene encodes CDR1 SNHLY and CDR2 FYNNEI. CDR3 size: 13 residues. The CDR3 region is CASSPENFYGYTF. CDR3 sequence (DNA): TGTGCCAGCAGCCCCGAGAATTTCTATGGCTACACCTTC.

V gene TRBV9 combines with J gene TRBJ1-6, with 11 bases matching TRBD1. V lost 6 bases and J lost 9; bases outside the gene matches: 8. The CDR3 length is 15 residues. The germline CDR1 and CDR2 sequences are SGDLS and YYNGEE. DNA for the CDR3: TGTGCCAGCAACACCCCCGGGACAGGGGGTTCACCCCTCCACTTT. Translated: CASNTPGTGGSPLHF.

This clonotype was counted at least ten times. The V call is TRBV20-1, the J call TRBJ2-7; D possibly corresponds to TRBD1 (6 bases). This CDR3 has 15 amino acids. Germline assignment: CDR1 DFQATT and CDR2 SNEGSKA (reference sequence). The V gene lost 2 bases and the J gene lost 4 bases, with 18 bases spanning the gap. Written as DNA, the CDR3 is TGCAGTGCTAGACAACAGGGATCTTCTCGGTACGAGCAGTACTTC. Amino acids: CSARQQGSSRYEQYF.

In its sample, this clonotype was seen once. The J gene is TRBJ1-3, the V gene TRBV4-1, with 7 bases that match TRBD1. Germline V CDR1 and CDR2: MGHRA, YSYEKL. V lost 3 bases and J lost 3; bases outside the gene matches: 11. This CDR3 has 17 amino acids. CDR3 residues: CASSHYPQGERGNTIYF. In DNA form, the CDR3 reads TGCGCCAGCAGCCACTATCCTCAGGGGGAACGTGGAAACACCATATATTTT.

The chain combines TRBV5-6 with TRBJ2-7, with 11 bases fitting TRBD2. With V trimmed by 4 bases and J by 3 bases, 6 bases remained unmatched. This CDR3 comprises 15 residues. From germline, CDR1 is SGHDT and CDR2 YYEEEE. The DNA for the CDR3 is TGTGCCAGCAGCCCCACTAGCGGGAGTGGCTACGAGCAGTACTTC. Protein: CASSPTSGSGYEQYF.

This clonotype was observed a handful of times. CDR3 amino acids: CAWSVHPRGGTGELFF. The CDR3 DNA reads TGTGCCTGGAGTGTACACCCTCGGGGCGGCACCGGGGAGCTGTTTTTT. The gene calls are TRBV30 and TRBJ2-2; D possibly uses TRBD1 or TRBD2 (5 bases each). The CDR3 runs to 16 residues. Germline V gene lookup returns CDR1 GTSNPN and CDR2 SVGIG (reference sequence). V lost 0 bases and J 4 bases, leaving 15 bases between the germline ends.

This clonotype was seen many times. The genes are TRBV27 and TRBJ1-1; TRBD1 agrees at 8 bases. Losses at the gene ends were 4 bases for V and 5 bases for J; bases not matched to a gene: 9. The length of the CDR3 is 15 residues. Germline-derived CDR1 and CDR2 are MNHEY and SMNVEV (reference sequence). The CDR3 sequence: CASSWQTGDRTEAFF. CDR3 DNA sequence: TGTGCCAGCAGTTGGCAGACAGGGGATAGGACTGAAGCTTTCTTT.

Points on this clonotype: This may stem from a read error, because a much larger clone lies one nucleotide away. This rearrangement joins TRBV27 to TRBJ2-7, with 9 bases fitting TRBD1. Looked up from germline, CDR1 is MNHEY and CDR2 is SMNVEV (reference sequence). There are 13 residues in the CDR3. CDR3 protein: CASHRGPYSEQDF. The CDR3 bases are TGTGCCAGTCACAGGGGGCCCTACTCCGAGCAGGACTTC.

This clonotype came up many times. The V and J genes are TRBV29-1 and TRBJ1-2; TRBD1 matches 10 bases. The CDR3 has 15 residues. The V segment lost 1 base and the J segment 2 bases; nucleotides outside the gene matches: 4. Germline V CDR1 and CDR2: SQVTM, ANQGSEA. CDR3 amino acids: CSVEGGTGENYGYTF. CDR3 coding DNA: TGCAGCGTTGAAGGAGGGACAGGGGAGAACTATGGCTACACCTTC.

This clonotype was counted once. A clone one base away is much larger, so this may be a read error. The genes are TRBV19 and TRBJ1-1; tentatively, D is TRBD1 (6 bases). Germline values: CDR1 LNHDA, CDR2 SQIVND (reference sequence). V was trimmed by 5 bases and J by 0 bases, leaving 16 bases between them. This CDR3 region has 16 residues. For the CDR3, the DNA is TGTGCCAGTAGTCGGACAGCGGGGGGCATGAACACTGAAGCTTTCTTT. This gives the protein CASSRTAGGMNTEAFF.

This clonotype was counted between two and nine times. The chain employs TRBV30 and TRBJ1-2; D ambiguous. There are 15 residues in the CDR3. Germline V gives CDR1 GTSNPN, CDR2 SVGIG (reference sequence). Trimming shortened V by 1 base and J by 3 bases, and 15 bases separated the two germline ends. DNA for the CDR3: TGTGCCTGGAGTGAGCGAGTGGAGCGCGACTATGGCTACACCTTC. Translating gives CAWSERVERDYGYTF.

The CDR3, as DNA: TGTGCCAGCAGTTTTACTAGCGGGAGTGGGGGCGAGCAGTACTTC. Protein: CASSFTSGSGGEQYF. The gene calls are TRBV6-5 and TRBJ2-7; TRBD2 matches at 11 bases. With V trimmed by 4 bases and J by 6 bases, 8 bases remained unmatched. The CDR3 extends over 15 amino acids. The V gene's germline CDR1 is MNHEY and CDR2 SVGAGI.

This clonotype appeared many times. The chain has TRBV7-6 and TRBJ2-1; a weak D match, TRBD1 (6 bases). V was shortened by 5 bases and J by 5 bases, with 16 bases between the two germline ends. Germline V gene lookup returns CDR1 SGHVS and CDR2 FNYEAQ. This CDR3 has 15 residues. CDR3 coding DNA: TGTGCCAGCAGCCTGACCCGCAGGGGCCACAATGAGCAGTTCTTC. This encodes CASSLTRRGHNEQFF.

There are a few counts of this clonotype. The V call is TRBV28, the J call TRBJ2-2, with 7 bases matching TRBD1. The V gene end was trimmed by 10 bases and the J gene end by 5 bases; junction bases not matched to a gene: 4. From germline, CDR1 is MDHEN and CDR2 SYDVKM. This CDR3 has 12 amino acids. CDR3 region: CANQGVTGELFF. CDR3 in DNA: TGTGCCAACCAGGGGGTTACCGGGGAGCTGTTTTTT.